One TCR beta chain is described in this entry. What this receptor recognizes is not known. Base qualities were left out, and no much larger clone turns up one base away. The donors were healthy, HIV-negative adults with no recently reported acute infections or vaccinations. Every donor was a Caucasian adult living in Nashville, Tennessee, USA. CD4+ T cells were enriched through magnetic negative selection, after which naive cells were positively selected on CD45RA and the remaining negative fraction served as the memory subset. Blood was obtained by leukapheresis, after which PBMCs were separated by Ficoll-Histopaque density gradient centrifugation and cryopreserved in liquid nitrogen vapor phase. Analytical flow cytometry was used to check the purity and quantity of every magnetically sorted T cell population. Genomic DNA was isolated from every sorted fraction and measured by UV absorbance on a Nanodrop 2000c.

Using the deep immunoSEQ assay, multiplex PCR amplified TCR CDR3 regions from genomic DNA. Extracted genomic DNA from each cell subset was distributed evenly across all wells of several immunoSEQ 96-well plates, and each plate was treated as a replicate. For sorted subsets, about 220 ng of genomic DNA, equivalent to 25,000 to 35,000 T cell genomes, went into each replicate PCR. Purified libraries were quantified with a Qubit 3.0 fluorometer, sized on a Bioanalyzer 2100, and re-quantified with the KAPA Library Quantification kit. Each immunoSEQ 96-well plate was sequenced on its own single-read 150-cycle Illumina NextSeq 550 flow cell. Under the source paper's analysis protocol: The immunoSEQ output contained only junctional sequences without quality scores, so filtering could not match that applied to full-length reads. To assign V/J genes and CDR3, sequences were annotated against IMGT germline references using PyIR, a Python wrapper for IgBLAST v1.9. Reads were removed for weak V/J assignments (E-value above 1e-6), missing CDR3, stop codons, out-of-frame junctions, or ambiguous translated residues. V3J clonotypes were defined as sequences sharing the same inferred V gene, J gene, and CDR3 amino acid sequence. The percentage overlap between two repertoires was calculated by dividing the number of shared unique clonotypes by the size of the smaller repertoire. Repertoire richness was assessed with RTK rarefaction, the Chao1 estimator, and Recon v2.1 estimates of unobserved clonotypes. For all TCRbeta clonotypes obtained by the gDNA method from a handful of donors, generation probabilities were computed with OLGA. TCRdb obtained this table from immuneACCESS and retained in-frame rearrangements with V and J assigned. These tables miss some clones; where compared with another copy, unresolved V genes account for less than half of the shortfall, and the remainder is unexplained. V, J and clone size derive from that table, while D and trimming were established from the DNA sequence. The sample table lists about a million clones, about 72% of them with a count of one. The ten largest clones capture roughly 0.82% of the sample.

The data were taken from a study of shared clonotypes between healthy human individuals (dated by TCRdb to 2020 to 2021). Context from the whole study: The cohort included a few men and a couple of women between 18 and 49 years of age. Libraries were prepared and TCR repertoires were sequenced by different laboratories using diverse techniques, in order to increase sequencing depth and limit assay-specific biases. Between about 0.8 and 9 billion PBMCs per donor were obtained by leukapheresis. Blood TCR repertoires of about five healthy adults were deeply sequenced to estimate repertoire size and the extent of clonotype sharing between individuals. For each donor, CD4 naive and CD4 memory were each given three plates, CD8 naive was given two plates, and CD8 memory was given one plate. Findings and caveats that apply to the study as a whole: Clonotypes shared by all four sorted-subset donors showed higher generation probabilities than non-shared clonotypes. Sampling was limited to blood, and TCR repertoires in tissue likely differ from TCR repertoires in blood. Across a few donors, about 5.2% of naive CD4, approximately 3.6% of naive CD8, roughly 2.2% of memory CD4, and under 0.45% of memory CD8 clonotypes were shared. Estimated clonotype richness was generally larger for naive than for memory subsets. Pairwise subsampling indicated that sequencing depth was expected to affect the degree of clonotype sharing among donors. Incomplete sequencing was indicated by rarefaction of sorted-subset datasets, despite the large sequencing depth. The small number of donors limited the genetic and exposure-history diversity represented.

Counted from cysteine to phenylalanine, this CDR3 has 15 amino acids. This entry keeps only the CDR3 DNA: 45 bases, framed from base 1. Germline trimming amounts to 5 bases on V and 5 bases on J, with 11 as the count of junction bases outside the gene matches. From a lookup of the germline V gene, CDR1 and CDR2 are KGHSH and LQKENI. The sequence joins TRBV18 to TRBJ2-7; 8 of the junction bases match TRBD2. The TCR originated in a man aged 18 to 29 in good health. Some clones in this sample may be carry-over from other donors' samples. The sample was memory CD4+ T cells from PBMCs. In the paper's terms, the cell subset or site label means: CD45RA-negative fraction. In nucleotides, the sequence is TGTGCCAGCTCATCCCCGGGACTAGTTTTCCACGAGCAGTACTTC. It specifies CASSSPGLVFHEQYF.